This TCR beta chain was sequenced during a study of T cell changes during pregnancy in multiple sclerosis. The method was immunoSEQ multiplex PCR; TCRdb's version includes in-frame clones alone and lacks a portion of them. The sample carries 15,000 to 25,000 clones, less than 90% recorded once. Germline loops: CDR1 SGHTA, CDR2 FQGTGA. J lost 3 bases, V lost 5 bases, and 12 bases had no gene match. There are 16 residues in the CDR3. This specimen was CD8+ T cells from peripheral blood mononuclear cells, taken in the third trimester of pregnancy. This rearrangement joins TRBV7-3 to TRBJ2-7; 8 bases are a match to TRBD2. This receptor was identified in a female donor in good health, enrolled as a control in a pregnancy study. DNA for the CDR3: TGTGCCAGCAGCCCCAACCCCGGGACTAGTCTCTACGAGCAGTACTTC. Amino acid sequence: CASSPNPGTSLYEQYF.